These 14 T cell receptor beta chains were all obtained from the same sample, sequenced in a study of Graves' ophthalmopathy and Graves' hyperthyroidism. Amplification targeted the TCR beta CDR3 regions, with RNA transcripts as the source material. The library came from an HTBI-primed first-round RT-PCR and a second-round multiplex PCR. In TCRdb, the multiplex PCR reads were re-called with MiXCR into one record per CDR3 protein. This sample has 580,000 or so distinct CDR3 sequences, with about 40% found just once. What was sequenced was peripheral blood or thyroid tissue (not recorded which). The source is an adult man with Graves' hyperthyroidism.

For the CDR3, the DNA is TGCAGCGCAGGGGGATTCAACTACGAGCAGTACTTC. Translating gives CSAGGFNYEQYF. This sequence joins TRBV20-1 and TRBJ2-7, with 7 positions matching TRBD1. This CDR3 contains 12 residues. Germline CDR1 reads DFQATT; CDR2 reads SNEGSKA (reference sequence).

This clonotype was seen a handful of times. Here the CDR3 DNA reads TGTGCCAGCAGCTTATTACAGGGGGCTGAAGATACGCAGTATTTT. Protein product: CASSLLQGAEDTQYF. The chain is built from TRBV7-3 and TRBJ2-3, with 9 bases that match TRBD1. CDR3 size: 15 residues. With V trimmed by 2 bases and J by 5 bases, 5 bases remained unmatched. Germline lookup yields CDR1 SGHTA and CDR2 FQGTGA.

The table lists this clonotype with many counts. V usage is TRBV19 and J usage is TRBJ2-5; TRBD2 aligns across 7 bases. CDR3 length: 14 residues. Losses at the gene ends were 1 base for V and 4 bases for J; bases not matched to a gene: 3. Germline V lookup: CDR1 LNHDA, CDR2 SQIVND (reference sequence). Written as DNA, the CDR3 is TGTGCCAGTAGTATAGGGGGAGGGTTAGAGACCCAGTACTTC. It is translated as CASSIGGGLETQYF. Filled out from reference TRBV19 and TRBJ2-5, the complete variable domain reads DGGITQSPKYLFRKEGQNVTLSCEQNLNHDAMYWYRQDPGQGLRLIYYSQIVNDFQKGDIAEGYSVSREKKESFPLTVTSAQKNPTAFYLCASSIGGGLETQYFGPGTRLLVL.

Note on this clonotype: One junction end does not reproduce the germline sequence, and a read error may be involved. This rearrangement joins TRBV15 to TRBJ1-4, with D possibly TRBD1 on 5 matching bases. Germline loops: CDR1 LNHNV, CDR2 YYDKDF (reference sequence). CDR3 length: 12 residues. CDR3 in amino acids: CATSRDGTTSVF. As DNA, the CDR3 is TGTGCCACCAGCAGAGATGGGACTACTAGCGTTTTT.

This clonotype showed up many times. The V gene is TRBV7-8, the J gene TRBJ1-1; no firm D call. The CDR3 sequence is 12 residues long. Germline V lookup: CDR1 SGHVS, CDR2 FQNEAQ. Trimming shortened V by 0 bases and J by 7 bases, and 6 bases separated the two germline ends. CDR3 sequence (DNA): TGTGCCAGCAGCTTAGCTGTAGGTGAAGCTTTCTTT. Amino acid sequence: CASSLAVGEAFF.

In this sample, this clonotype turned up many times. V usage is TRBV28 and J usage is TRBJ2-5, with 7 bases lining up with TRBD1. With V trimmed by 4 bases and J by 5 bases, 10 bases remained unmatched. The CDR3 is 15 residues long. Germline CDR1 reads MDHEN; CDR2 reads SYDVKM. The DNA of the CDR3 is TGTGCCAGCAGTTCCCCAGGGGGTGGGAGTGAGACCCAGTACTTC. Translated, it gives CASSSPGGGSETQYF.

Here the CDR3 DNA reads TGTGCCAGCAGTTCAGAGACTAGCGGCTACACCTTC. Protein sequence: CASSSETSGYTF. This chain joins TRBV6-5 and TRBJ1-2; D ambiguous. The CDR3 covers 12 residues. The V end lost 4 bases, the J end lost 8 bases, and 11 bases lay between the germline ends. Germline V lookup: CDR1 MNHEY, CDR2 SVGAGI.

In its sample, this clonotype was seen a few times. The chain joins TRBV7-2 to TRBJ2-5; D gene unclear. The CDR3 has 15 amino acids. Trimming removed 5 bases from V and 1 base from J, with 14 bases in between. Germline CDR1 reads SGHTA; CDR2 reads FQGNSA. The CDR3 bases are TGTGCCAGCAGCGCCCGGACGACCCGCCAAGAGACCCAGTACTTC. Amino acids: CASSARTTRQETQYF. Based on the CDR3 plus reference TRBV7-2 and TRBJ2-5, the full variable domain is GAGVSQSPSNKVTEKGKDVELRCDPISGHTALYWYRQSLGQGLEFLIYFQGNSAPDKSGLPSDRFSAERTGGSVSTLTIQRTQQEDSAVYLCASSARTTRQETQYFGPGTRLLVL.

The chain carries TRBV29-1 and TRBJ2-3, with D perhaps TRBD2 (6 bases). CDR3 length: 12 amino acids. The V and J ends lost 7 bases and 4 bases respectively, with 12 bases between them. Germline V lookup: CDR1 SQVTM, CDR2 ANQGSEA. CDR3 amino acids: CSALGGADTQYF. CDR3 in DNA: TGCAGCGCCCTTGGCGGGGCAGATACGCAGTATTTT.

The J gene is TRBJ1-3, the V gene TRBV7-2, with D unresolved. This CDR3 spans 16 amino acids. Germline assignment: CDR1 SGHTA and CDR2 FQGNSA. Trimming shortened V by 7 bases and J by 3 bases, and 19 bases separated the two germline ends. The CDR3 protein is CASTSGSVGYGNTIYF. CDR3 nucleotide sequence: TGTGCCAGCACCTCGGGGTCCGTGGGCTATGGAAACACCATATATTTT.

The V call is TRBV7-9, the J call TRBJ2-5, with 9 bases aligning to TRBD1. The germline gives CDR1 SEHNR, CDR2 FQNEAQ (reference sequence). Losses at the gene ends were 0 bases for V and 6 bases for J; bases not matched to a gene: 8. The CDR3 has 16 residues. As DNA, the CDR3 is TGTGCCAGCAGCTTAGCAGGGACAGGGCCCAGGAAGACCCAGTACTTC. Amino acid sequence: CASSLAGTGPRKTQYF.

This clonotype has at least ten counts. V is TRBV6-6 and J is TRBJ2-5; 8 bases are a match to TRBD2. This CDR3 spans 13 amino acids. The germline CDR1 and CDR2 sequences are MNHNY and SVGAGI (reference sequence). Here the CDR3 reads CVTSGRGQETQYF. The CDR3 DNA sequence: TGTGTGACCAGCGGGAGAGGACAAGAGACCCAGTACTTC.

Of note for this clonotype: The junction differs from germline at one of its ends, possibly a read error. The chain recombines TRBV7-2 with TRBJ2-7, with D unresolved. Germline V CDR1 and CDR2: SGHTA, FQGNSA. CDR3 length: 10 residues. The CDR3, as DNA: TGTGCCGGCAGGTCATACGAGCAGTACTTC. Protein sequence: CAGRSYEQYF.

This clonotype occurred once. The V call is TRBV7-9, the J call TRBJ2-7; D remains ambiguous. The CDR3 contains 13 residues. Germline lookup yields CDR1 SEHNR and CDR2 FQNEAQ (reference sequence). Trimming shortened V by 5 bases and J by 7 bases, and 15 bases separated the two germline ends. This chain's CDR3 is CASSLPWSGEQYF. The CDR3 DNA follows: TGTGCCAGCAGCCTGCCCTGGTCCGGGGAGCAGTACTTC.